A selection of T cell receptor beta chains follows, all from one sample in a study of shared clonotypes between healthy human individuals. Sequenced by immunoSEQ multiplex PCR; TCRdb stores in-frame clones only, minus some. This table holds about 480,000 clones, 75% to 80% found once. Material for sequencing was PBMCs. The receptor set was obtained from a middle-aged woman in good health. Some clones in this sample may be carry-over from other donors' samples. Each CDR3 is given with its conserved first and last residue. A D gene is named only where the DNA matches it firmly. Expanded clones are given a class, and other clones once, few, many or no size at all.

d_gene: NA; j_gene: TRBJ1-2; v_gene: TRBV7-9; abundance: NA; CDR3aa: CASSANLVMLGEVGYGYTF; CDR3nt: TGTGCCAGCAGCGCCAACCTCGTTATGCTCGGGGAAGTCGGCTATGGCTACACCTTC
d_gene: TRBD2; j_gene: TRBJ2-1; v_gene: TRBV27; abundance: NA; CDR3aa: CASSLRSGGYNEQFF; CDR3nt: TGTGCCAGCAGTTTACGTAGCGGGGGATACAATGAGCAGTTCTTC
d_gene: NA; j_gene: TRBJ2-7; v_gene: TRBV19; abundance: few; CDR3aa: CASTSPGRTYEQYF; CDR3nt: TGTGCCAGTACCTCTCCCGGGAGAACCTACGAGCAGTACTTC
d_gene: NA; j_gene: TRBJ2-7; v_gene: TRBV13; abundance: once; CDR3aa: CASSLAPGAYEQYF; CDR3nt: TGTGCCAGCAGCTTAGCCCCAGGGGCCTACGAGCAGTACTTC
d_gene: NA; j_gene: TRBJ2-5; v_gene: TRBV30; abundance: NA; CDR3aa: CAWSVGAVAQETQYF; CDR3nt: TGTGCCTGGAGTGTAGGGGCAGTAGCACAAGAGACCCAGTACTTC
d_gene: NA; j_gene: TRBJ2-7; v_gene: TRBV20-1; abundance: many; CDR3aa: CSAPREYF; CDR3nt: TGCAGTGCTCCCAGGGAGTACTTC
d_gene: NA; j_gene: TRBJ2-5; v_gene: TRBV7-2; abundance: many; CDR3aa: CASSLSFDVRGETQYF; CDR3nt: TGTGCCAGCAGCTTATCATTCGATGTTAGGGGGGAGACCCAGTACTTC
d_gene: NA; j_gene: TRBJ2-5; v_gene: TRBV5-1; abundance: NA; CDR3aa: CASSLVAGSETQYF; CDR3nt: TGCGCCAGCAGCTTGGTGGCCGGGTCGGAGACCCAGTACTTC
d_gene: NA; j_gene: TRBJ2-6; v_gene: TRBV19; abundance: NA; CDR3aa: CASSIDGTLGTGANVLTF; CDR3nt: TGTGCCAGTAGTATAGACGGGACCCTGGGCACTGGGGCCAACGTCCTGACTTTC
d_gene: TRBD2; j_gene: TRBJ2-7; v_gene: TRBV4-2; abundance: NA; CDR3aa: CASSHRLAGDYEQYF; CDR3nt: TGTGCCAGCAGCCACCGACTAGCGGGAGACTACGAGCAGTACTTC
d_gene: TRBD1; j_gene: TRBJ2-1; v_gene: TRBV6-5; abundance: NA; CDR3aa: CASSYRQGWSNEQFF; CDR3nt: TGTGCCAGCAGTTACCGACAGGGGTGGAGCAATGAGCAGTTCTTC
d_gene: NA; j_gene: TRBJ1-1; v_gene: TRBV7-2; abundance: few; CDR3aa: CASSSAGSAFF; CDR3nt: TGTGCCAGCAGCTCCGCGGGTAGTGCTTTCTTT
d_gene: TRBD1; j_gene: TRBJ2-1; v_gene: TRBV5-8; abundance: NA; CDR3aa: CASSLSGTAHNEQFF; CDR3nt: TGTGCCAGCAGCTTGTCTGGGACAGCTCACAATGAGCAGTTCTTC
d_gene: NA; j_gene: TRBJ2-3; v_gene: TRBV2; abundance: NA; CDR3aa: CASSPQGAFITDTQYF; CDR3nt: TGTGCCAGCAGTCCTCAGGGTGCTTTCATCACAGATACGCAGTATTTT
d_gene: NA; j_gene: TRBJ2-7; v_gene: TRBV20-1; abundance: NA; CDR3aa: CSAKKGYEQYF; CDR3nt: TGCAGTGCAAAGAAAGGCTACGAGCAGTACTTC
d_gene: TRBD1; j_gene: TRBJ2-7; v_gene: TRBV11-3; abundance: NA; CDR3aa: CASSYGTGGAYEQYF; CDR3nt: TGTGCCAGCAGTTATGGGACAGGGGGAGCCTACGAGCAGTACTTC
d_gene: NA; j_gene: TRBJ2-1; v_gene: TRBV7-2; abundance: NA; CDR3aa: CASSLNYGSYNEQFF; CDR3nt: TGTGCCAGCAGCTTAAACTACGGCTCCTACAATGAGCAGTTCTTC